What follows is one T cell receptor beta chain and its context. These data are taken from a study of neurological immune-mediated disorders. V shed 6 bases and J shed 0 bases, with 5 bases lying between them. The CDR3 runs to 11 residues. The germline V gene encodes CDR1 DFQATT and CDR2 SNEGSKA (reference sequence). With 10-nucleotide random UMIs included, cDNA was synthesized by 5'RACE. TCRdb re-derived calls from the 5' RACE reads in MiXCR, one entry per CDR3 protein. The data show 55,000 to 70,000 distinct CDR3 sequences, approximately 5.1% seen once. The rearrangement joins TRBV20-1 to TRBJ1-1, with D unresolved. This TCR was recovered from a human donor with multiple sclerosis. The donor label of this sample is uncertain. The sequencing sample was made of PBMCs. As DNA, the CDR3 is TGCAGTGCACCAATGAACACTGAAGCTTTCTTT. It encodes CSAPMNTEAFF.